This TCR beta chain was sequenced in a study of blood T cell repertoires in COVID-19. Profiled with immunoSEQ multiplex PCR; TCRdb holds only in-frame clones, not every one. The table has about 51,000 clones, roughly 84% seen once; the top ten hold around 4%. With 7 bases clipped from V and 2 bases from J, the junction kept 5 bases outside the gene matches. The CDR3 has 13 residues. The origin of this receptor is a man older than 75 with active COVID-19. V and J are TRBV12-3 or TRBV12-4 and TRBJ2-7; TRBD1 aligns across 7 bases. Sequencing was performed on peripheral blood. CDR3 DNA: TGTGCCAGCACCGGGACAGAGGCCTACGAGCAGTACTTC. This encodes CASTGTEAYEQYF.